A selection of T cell receptor beta chains follows, all from one sample in a study of radiotherapy plus CTLA-4 blockade in lung cancer. Clones were read by immunoSEQ multiplex PCR, and TCRdb kept only the in-frame ones, dropping some. The table records roughly 59,000 clones, approximately 68% of them present only once. Source: peripheral blood, taken from a patient treated with radiotherapy plus ipilimumab. The origin of the receptors is a human donor with non-small cell lung cancer whose response to radiotherapy plus ipilimumab could not be evaluated. The CDR3 runs from the conserved cysteine through the conserved F or W. The order of the fields is CDR3 DNA, CDR3 protein, V gene, clone size, CDR3 length, D gene, J gene. The D gene is left open where the match is weak. Clone size appears in some rows only: once, few, many, or a class for an expanded clone.

cdr3_nt: TGTGCCATGGGACAGGGAAACACAGATACGCAGTATTTT
cdr3_aa: CAMGQGNTDTQYF
v_call: TRBV10-3
clone_size: NA
cdr3_length: 13
d_call: TRBD1
j_call: TRBJ2-3

cdr3_nt: TGTGCCAGCAGTTTCACGGGGAGGGATTCACCCCTCCACTTT
cdr3_aa: CASSFTGRDSPLHF
v_call: TRBV28
clone_size: many
cdr3_length: 14
d_call: NA
j_call: TRBJ1-6

cdr3_nt: TGCAGTGCTACCGACAATGAGCAGTTCTTC
cdr3_aa: CSATDNEQFF
v_call: TRBV20-1
clone_size: NA
cdr3_length: 10
d_call: NA
j_call: TRBJ2-1

cdr3_nt: TGTGCCAGCAGTTCCCCCTCCGGGACTAGCGGGATCCCAGGGTACAATGAGCAGTTCTTC
cdr3_aa: CASSSPSGTSGIPGYNEQFF
v_call: TRBV5-5
clone_size: NA
cdr3_length: 20
d_call: TRBD2
j_call: TRBJ2-1

cdr3_nt: TGCGCCAGCAGCTTGGAATCCGTGAACACTGAAGCTTTCTTT
cdr3_aa: CASSLESVNTEAFF
v_call: TRBV5-1
clone_size: NA
cdr3_length: 14
d_call: NA
j_call: TRBJ1-1

cdr3_nt: TGTGCCAGCAGCCGGCCGGGACAGGGGATTTATGGCTACACCTTC
cdr3_aa: CASSRPGQGIYGYTF
v_call: TRBV6-5
clone_size: NA
cdr3_length: 15
d_call: TRBD1
j_call: TRBJ1-2

cdr3_nt: TGTGCCAGCAGGTTGAGGACAGGGGAAACTGAAGCTTTCTTT
cdr3_aa: CASRLRTGETEAFF
v_call: TRBV6-5
clone_size: NA
cdr3_length: 14
d_call: TRBD1
j_call: TRBJ1-1

cdr3_nt: TGTGCCAGCAGGCAACTAGGTGGTGAGCAGTTCTTC
cdr3_aa: CASRQLGGEQFF
v_call: TRBV6-5
clone_size: once
cdr3_length: 12
d_call: NA
j_call: TRBJ2-1

cdr3_nt: TGCGCCAGGGGGACAGGGGTCAATGAGCAGTTCTTC
cdr3_aa: CARGTGVNEQFF
v_call: TRBV5-1
clone_size: NA
cdr3_length: 12
d_call: TRBD1
j_call: TRBJ2-1

cdr3_nt: TGTGCCAGCAGTGACTCCCCGGGGGGCTTCATACGCAATGAGCAGTTCTTC
cdr3_aa: CASSDSPGGFIRNEQFF
v_call: TRBV6-4
clone_size: few
cdr3_length: 17
d_call: NA
j_call: TRBJ2-1

cdr3_nt: TGTGCCAGCAGTCAAATCGACAGAGTCACCGGGGAGCTGTTTTTT
cdr3_aa: CASSQIDRVTGELFF
v_call: TRBV2
clone_size: NA
cdr3_length: 15
d_call: NA
j_call: TRBJ2-2

cdr3_nt: TGTGCCAGCAGTTTATTCTGGAGGGTCGACACCGGGGAGCTGTTTTTT
cdr3_aa: CASSLFWRVDTGELFF
v_call: TRBV28
clone_size: NA
cdr3_length: 16
d_call: NA
j_call: TRBJ2-2

cdr3_nt: TGTGCCAGCATGGGGGGTAGTCATGAAAAACTGTTTTTT
cdr3_aa: CASMGGSHEKLFF
v_call: TRBV2
clone_size: NA
cdr3_length: 13
d_call: NA
j_call: TRBJ1-4

cdr3_nt: TGTGCCAGCAGCGCAGACAGGGTCCCCGTTAGGGGGAACACTGAAGCTTTCTTT
cdr3_aa: CASSADRVPVRGNTEAFF
v_call: TRBV7-9
clone_size: NA
cdr3_length: 18
d_call: TRBD1
j_call: TRBJ1-1

cdr3_nt: TGTGCCAGCAGGTACCATGGACAGGGTTCCTACGAGCAGTACTTC
cdr3_aa: CASRYHGQGSYEQYF
v_call: TRBV9
clone_size: NA
cdr3_length: 15
d_call: TRBD1
j_call: TRBJ2-7

cdr3_nt: TGTGCCAGCAGCCTCAGTAGTGGACAGGGGTTTTCATCTGGAAACACCATATATTTT
cdr3_aa: CASSLSSGQGFSSGNTIYF
v_call: TRBV9
clone_size: NA
cdr3_length: 19
d_call: TRBD1
j_call: TRBJ1-3

cdr3_nt: TGTGCCAGCAGCTTACGGTCTTGGGGACAGGGGGCAAATGAGCAGTTCTTC
cdr3_aa: CASSLRSWGQGANEQFF
v_call: TRBV7-8
clone_size: NA
cdr3_length: 17
d_call: TRBD1
j_call: TRBJ2-1

cdr3_nt: TGTGCCAGCAGCTTAGCGGCCGGGCAGGGCCCCTACGAGCAGTACTTC
cdr3_aa: CASSLAAGQGPYEQYF
v_call: TRBV7-6
clone_size: NA
cdr3_length: 16
d_call: NA
j_call: TRBJ2-7

cdr3_nt: TGTGCCAGCAGTTTCATCTTTCGCCGGGTGAACACCGGGGAGCTGTTTTTT
cdr3_aa: CASSFIFRRVNTGELFF
v_call: TRBV28
clone_size: NA
cdr3_length: 17
d_call: NA
j_call: TRBJ2-2

cdr3_nt: TGCGCCAGCAGCGTTACAATCACCTATGGCTACACCTTC
cdr3_aa: CASSVTITYGYTF
v_call: TRBV4-1
clone_size: NA
cdr3_length: 13
d_call: NA
j_call: TRBJ1-2

cdr3_nt: TGTGCCAGCAGTCCTCCTCCCCGAAACACCATATATTTT
cdr3_aa: CASSPPPRNTIYF
v_call: TRBV6-5
clone_size: NA
cdr3_length: 13
d_call: NA
j_call: TRBJ1-3

cdr3_nt: TGTGCCAGTAGTCCCTTCTTACCGGGACAAAACACTGAAGCTTTCTTT
cdr3_aa: CASSPFLPGQNTEAFF
v_call: TRBV19
clone_size: few
cdr3_length: 16
d_call: NA
j_call: TRBJ1-1

cdr3_nt: TGTGCCAGCAGCCCTATATTAGGGGGCACCTACGAGCAGTACTTC
cdr3_aa: CASSPILGGTYEQYF
v_call: TRBV11-3
clone_size: NA
cdr3_length: 15
d_call: TRBD1
j_call: TRBJ2-7

cdr3_nt: TGTGCCATCAGTGATCGGTCAGGGAATGTCTACAATGAGCAGTTCTTC
cdr3_aa: CAISDRSGNVYNEQFF
v_call: TRBV10-3
clone_size: few
cdr3_length: 16
d_call: NA
j_call: TRBJ2-1

cdr3_nt: TGTGCCAGCAGTGAGCGGACTAGCGGAACCTCCTACGAGCAGTACTTC
cdr3_aa: CASSERTSGTSYEQYF
v_call: TRBV2
clone_size: NA
cdr3_length: 16
d_call: TRBD2
j_call: TRBJ2-7

cdr3_nt: TGTGCCAGCAGCTTAGTCTACGGTGAAAAACTGTTTTTT
cdr3_aa: CASSLVYGEKLFF
v_call: TRBV7-2
clone_size: NA
cdr3_length: 13
d_call: NA
j_call: TRBJ1-4

cdr3_nt: TGTGCCAGCAGTGAATACCGGGACAGGCCTTCTGAAGCTTTCTTT
cdr3_aa: CASSEYRDRPSEAFF
v_call: TRBV25-1
clone_size: NA
cdr3_length: 15
d_call: TRBD1
j_call: TRBJ1-1

cdr3_nt: TGTGCCAGCAGCCGATCGGAGGGCTATGAGCAGTTCTTC
cdr3_aa: CASSRSEGYEQFF
v_call: TRBV7-3
clone_size: once
cdr3_length: 13
d_call: NA
j_call: TRBJ2-1

cdr3_nt: TGTGCCAGCAGCCCGGGACTAGCGGGAGCGGATGAGCAGTTCTTC
cdr3_aa: CASSPGLAGADEQFF
v_call: TRBV7-3
clone_size: NA
cdr3_length: 15
d_call: TRBD2
j_call: TRBJ2-1

cdr3_nt: TGTGCCAGCAGCCTCAACCACGGGATCCAAGAGACCCAGTACTTC
cdr3_aa: CASSLNHGIQETQYF
v_call: TRBV7-3
clone_size: NA
cdr3_length: 15
d_call: NA
j_call: TRBJ2-5

cdr3_nt: TGTGCCAGCGATTGGACAGGGCGGAACACTGAAGCTTTCTTT
cdr3_aa: CASDWTGRNTEAFF
v_call: TRBV28
clone_size: few
cdr3_length: 14
d_call: TRBD1
j_call: TRBJ1-1

cdr3_nt: TGTGCCAGCAGCCCCTACAGTGCAGCTACCTACGAGCAGTACTTC
cdr3_aa: CASSPYSAATYEQYF
v_call: TRBV7-2
clone_size: NA
cdr3_length: 15
d_call: NA
j_call: TRBJ2-7

cdr3_nt: TGTGCCAGCAGCTTCTGGGGGGGTCCCGTCTATGAGCAGTTCTTC
cdr3_aa: CASSFWGGPVYEQFF
v_call: TRBV7-2
clone_size: NA
cdr3_length: 15
d_call: TRBD2
j_call: TRBJ2-1

cdr3_nt: TGTGCCAGCAGCTTGCGGACAGTTTTGTCGACTAATGAAAAACTGTTTTTT
cdr3_aa: CASSLRTVLSTNEKLFF
v_call: TRBV7-2
clone_size: NA
cdr3_length: 17
d_call: NA
j_call: TRBJ1-4

cdr3_nt: TGCGCCAGCAGCCCGACAGGGGATGAAAAACTGTTTTTT
cdr3_aa: CASSPTGDEKLFF
v_call: TRBV5-1
clone_size: NA
cdr3_length: 13
d_call: TRBD1
j_call: TRBJ1-4

cdr3_nt: TGTGCCAGCAGCTGGGGCTACACTGAAGCTTTCTTT
cdr3_aa: CASSWGYTEAFF
v_call: TRBV7-2
clone_size: NA
cdr3_length: 12
d_call: NA
j_call: TRBJ1-1

cdr3_nt: TGTGCCAGCAGTCCTCTGAGGACAGAGGGAAACACCATATATTTT
cdr3_aa: CASSPLRTEGNTIYF
v_call: TRBV6-5
clone_size: NA
cdr3_length: 15
d_call: NA
j_call: TRBJ1-3

cdr3_nt: TGCAGCGTTGTGGGGCTAGTTTCGCCGGTAACTCAAGAGACCCAGTACTTC
cdr3_aa: CSVVGLVSPVTQETQYF
v_call: TRBV29-1
clone_size: once
cdr3_length: 17
d_call: NA
j_call: TRBJ2-5

cdr3_nt: TGTGCCAGCAGTGAACAGGGGAGTGGAAACACCATATATTTT
cdr3_aa: CASSEQGSGNTIYF
v_call: TRBV6-1
clone_size: few
cdr3_length: 14
d_call: NA
j_call: TRBJ1-3